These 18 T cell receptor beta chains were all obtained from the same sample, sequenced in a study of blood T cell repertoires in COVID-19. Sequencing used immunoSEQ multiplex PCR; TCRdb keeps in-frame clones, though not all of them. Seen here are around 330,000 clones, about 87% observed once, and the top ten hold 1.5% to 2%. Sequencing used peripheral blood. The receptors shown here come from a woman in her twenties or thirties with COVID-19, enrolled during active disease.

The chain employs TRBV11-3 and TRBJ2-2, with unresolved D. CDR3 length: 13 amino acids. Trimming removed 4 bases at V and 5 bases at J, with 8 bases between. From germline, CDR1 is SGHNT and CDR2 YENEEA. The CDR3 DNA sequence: TGTGCCAGCAGCTCTCTGCTAACCGGGGAGCTGTTTTTT. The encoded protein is CASSSLLTGELFF. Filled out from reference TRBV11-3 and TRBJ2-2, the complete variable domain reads EAGVVQSPRYKIIEKKQPVAFWCNPISGHNTLYWYLQNLGQGPELLIRYENEEAVDDSQLPKDRFSAERLKGVDSTLKIQPAELGDSAVYLCASSSLLTGELFFGEGSRLTVL.

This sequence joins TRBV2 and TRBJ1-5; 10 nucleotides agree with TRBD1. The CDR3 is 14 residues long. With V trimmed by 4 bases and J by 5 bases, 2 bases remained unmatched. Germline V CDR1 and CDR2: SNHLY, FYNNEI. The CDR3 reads CASSGQGADQPQHF. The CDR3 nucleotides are TGTGCCAGCAGTGGACAGGGGGCGGATCAGCCCCAGCATTTT.

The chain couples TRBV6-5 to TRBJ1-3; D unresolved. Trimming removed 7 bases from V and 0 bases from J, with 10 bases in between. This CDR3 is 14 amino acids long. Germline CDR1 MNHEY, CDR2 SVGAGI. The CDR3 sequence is CASKAYYSGNTIYF. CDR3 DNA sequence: TGTGCCAGCAAAGCGTATTACTCTGGAAACACCATATATTTT.

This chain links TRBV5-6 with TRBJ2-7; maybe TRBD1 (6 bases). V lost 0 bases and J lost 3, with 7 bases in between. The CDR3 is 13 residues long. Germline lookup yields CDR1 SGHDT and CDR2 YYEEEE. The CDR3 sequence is CASSLGQVYEQYV. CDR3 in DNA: TGTGCCAGCAGCTTGGGACAGGTCTACGAGCAGTACGTC.

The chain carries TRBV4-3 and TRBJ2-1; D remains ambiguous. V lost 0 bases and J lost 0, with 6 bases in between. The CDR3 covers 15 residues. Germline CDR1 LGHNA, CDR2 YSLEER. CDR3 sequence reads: CASSQDWSSYNEQFF. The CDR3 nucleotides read TGCGCCAGCAGCCAAGATTGGAGCTCCTACAATGAGCAGTTCTTC.

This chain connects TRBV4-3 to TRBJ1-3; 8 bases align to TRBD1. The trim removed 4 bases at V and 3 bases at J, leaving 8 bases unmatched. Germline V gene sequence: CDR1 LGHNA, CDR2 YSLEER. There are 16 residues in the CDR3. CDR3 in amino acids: CASSRVATGVGNTIYF. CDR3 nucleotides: TGCGCCAGCAGCCGGGTGGCGACAGGGGTTGGAAACACCATATATTTT.

CDR3 in amino acids: CASAKWEDRGKDEQFF. The CDR3 coding sequence is TGTGCCAGTGCTAAGTGGGAGGACAGGGGCAAGGATGAGCAGTTCTTC. This sequence joins TRBV19 and TRBJ2-1; 9 bases fit TRBD1. Looked up from germline, CDR1 is LNHDA and CDR2 is SQIVND (reference sequence). There are 16 residues in the CDR3. J lost 8 bases, V lost 8 bases, and 16 bases had no gene match.

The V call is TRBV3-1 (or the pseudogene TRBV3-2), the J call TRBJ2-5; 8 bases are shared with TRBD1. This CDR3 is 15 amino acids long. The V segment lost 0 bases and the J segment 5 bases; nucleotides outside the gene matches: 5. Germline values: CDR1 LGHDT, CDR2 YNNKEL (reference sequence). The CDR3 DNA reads TGTGCCAGCAGCCAAGATTGGACAGGGAGGGAGACCCAGTACTTC. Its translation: CASSQDWTGRETQYF.

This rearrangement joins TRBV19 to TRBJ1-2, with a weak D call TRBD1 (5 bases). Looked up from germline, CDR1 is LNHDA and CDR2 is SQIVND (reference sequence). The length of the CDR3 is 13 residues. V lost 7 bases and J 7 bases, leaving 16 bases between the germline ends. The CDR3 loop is CASTSTVLGGYTF. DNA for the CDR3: TGTGCCAGTACCTCGACAGTTCTTGGTGGCTACACCTTC.

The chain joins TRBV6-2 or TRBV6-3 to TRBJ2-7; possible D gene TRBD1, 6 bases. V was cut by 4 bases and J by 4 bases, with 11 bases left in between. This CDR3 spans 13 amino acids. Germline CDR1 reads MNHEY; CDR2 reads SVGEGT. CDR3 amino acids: CASSSRGGYEQYF. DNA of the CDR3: TGTGCCAGCAGTTCTAGAGGGGGATACGAGCAGTACTTC.

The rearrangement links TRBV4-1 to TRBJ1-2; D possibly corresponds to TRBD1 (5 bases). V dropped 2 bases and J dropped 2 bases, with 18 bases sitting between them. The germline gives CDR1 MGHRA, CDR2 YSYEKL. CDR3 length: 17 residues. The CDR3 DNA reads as TGCGCCAGCAGCCAACCGTTCAGTGGGGCGACGAACTATGGCTACACCTTC. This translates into CASSQPFSGATNYGYTF.

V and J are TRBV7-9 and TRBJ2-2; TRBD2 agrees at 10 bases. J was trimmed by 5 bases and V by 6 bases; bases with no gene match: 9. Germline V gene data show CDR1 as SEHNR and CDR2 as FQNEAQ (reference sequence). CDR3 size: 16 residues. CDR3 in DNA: TGTGCCAGCAGAACGTGGACTAGCGGAAGGACCGGGGAGCTGTTTTTT. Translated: CASRTWTSGRTGELFF.

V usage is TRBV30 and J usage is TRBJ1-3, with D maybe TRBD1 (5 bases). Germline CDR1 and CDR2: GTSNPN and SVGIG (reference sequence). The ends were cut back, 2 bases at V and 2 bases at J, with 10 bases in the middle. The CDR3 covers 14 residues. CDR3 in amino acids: CAWSSTGAGNTIYF. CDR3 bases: TGTGCCTGGAGTTCCACAGGCGCTGGAAACACCATATATTTT.

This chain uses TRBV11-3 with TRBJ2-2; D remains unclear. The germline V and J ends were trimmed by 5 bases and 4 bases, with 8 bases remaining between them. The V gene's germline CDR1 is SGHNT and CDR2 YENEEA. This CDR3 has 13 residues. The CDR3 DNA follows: TGTGCCAGCAGCCCCCGGAGCACCGGGGAGCTGTTTTTT. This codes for CASSPRSTGELFF.

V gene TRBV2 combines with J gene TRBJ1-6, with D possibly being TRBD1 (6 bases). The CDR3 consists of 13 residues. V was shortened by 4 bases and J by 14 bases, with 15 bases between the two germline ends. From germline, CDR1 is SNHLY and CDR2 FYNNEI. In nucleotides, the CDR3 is TGTGCCAGCAGTGGGACAGTCCCCATAGCCCTCCACTTT. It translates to CASSGTVPIALHF. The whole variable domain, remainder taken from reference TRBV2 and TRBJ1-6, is EPEVTQTPSHQVTQMGQEVILRCVPISNHLYFYWYRQILGQKVEFLVSFYNNEISEKSEIFDDQFSVERPDGSNFTLKIRSTKLEDSAMYFCASSGTVPIALHFGNGTRLTVT.

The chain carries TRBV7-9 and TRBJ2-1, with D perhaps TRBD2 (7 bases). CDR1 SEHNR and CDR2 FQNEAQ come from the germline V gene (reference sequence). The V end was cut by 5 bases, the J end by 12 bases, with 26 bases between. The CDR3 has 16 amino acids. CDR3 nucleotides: TGTGCCAGCAGCCTCCCTACATCGGGGGGCTTGGGGCGGCAGTTCTTC. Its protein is CASSLPTSGGLGRQFF.

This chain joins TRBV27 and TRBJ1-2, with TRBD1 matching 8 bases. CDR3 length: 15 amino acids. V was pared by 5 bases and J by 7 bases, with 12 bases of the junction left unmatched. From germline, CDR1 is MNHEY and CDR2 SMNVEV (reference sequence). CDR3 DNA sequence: TGTGCCAGCAGTCCGGCGACAGGGGCGTTAGGTGGCTACACCTTC. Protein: CASSPATGALGGYTF.

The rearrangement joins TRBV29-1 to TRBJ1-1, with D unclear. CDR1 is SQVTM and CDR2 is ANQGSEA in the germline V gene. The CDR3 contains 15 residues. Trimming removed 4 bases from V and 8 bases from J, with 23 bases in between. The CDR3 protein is CSVVRSSTAAGEAFF. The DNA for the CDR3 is TGCAGCGTTGTCCGATCCTCAACCGCCGCGGGCGAAGCTTTCTTT.